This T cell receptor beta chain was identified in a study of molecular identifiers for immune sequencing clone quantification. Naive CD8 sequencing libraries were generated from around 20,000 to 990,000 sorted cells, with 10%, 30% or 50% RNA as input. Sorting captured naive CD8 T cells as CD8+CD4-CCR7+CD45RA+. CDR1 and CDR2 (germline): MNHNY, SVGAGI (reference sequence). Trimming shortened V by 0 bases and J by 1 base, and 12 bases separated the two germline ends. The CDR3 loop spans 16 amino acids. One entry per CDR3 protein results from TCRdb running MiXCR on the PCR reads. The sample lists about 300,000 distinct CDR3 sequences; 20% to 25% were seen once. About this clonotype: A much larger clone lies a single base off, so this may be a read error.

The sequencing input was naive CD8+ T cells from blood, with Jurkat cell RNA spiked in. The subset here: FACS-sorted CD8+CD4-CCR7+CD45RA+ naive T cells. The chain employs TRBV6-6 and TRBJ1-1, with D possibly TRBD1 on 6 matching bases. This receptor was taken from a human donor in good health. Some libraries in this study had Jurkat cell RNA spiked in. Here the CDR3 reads CASSYSLGHSNTEAFF. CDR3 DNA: TGTGCCAGCAGTTACTCGTTGGGACACTCGAACACTGAAGCTTTCTTT.